A selection of T cell receptor beta chains follows, all from one sample in a study of cytomegalovirus exposure and HLA in healthy donors. The table came from immunoSEQ multiplex PCR; TCRdb's copy has only in-frame clones and leaves some out. Of 130,000 or so clones in the sample, over 75% were seen once. Sequenced sample: PBMCs. The receptors come from a man younger than 45 in good health and CMV-seronegative. Each CDR3 is given with its conserved first and last residue. Fields, in order: CDR3 protein, CDR3 DNA, J gene, V gene, D gene, clone size. A D gene is named only where the DNA matches it firmly. The size entry is marked missing in some rows and otherwise reads once, few, many or a size class.

CDR3: CASSIQGYEQFF
DNA: TGTGCCAGCAGCATCCAGGGGTACGAGCAGTTCTTC
J: TRBJ2-1
V: TRBV28
D: -
size: -

CDR3: CSVDKNGNQETQYF
DNA: TGCAGCGTTGATAAAAACGGGAATCAAGAGACCCAGTACTTC
J: TRBJ2-5
V: TRBV29-1
D: -
size: few

CDR3: CASSLDTNEQYF
DNA: TGCGCCAGCAGCCTCGACACGAACGAGCAGTACTTC
J: TRBJ2-7
V: TRBV5-1
D: -
size: -

CDR3: CASSPPGDNTGELFF
DNA: TGTGCCAGCAGTCCCCCGGGAGATAACACCGGGGAGCTGTTTTTT
J: TRBJ2-2
V: TRBV6-5
D: -
size: few

CDR3: CASMVAGDYNEQFF
DNA: TGTGCCAGTATGGTAGCGGGGGATTACAATGAGCAGTTCTTC
J: TRBJ2-1
V: TRBV19
D: TRBD2
size: -

CDR3: CASSGPAYGYTF
DNA: TGTGCCAGTAGTGGCCCCGCCTATGGCTACACCTTC
J: TRBJ1-2
V: TRBV19
D: -
size: -

CDR3: CASSPRTVGNTEAFF
DNA: TGTGCCAGCAGCCCCCGGACAGTCGGGAACACTGAAGCTTTCTTT
J: TRBJ1-1
V: TRBV4-2
D: -
size: -

CDR3: CSVALRAGGMGTEAFF
DNA: TGCAGCGTTGCCCTCAGGGCAGGGGGCATGGGCACTGAAGCTTTCTTT
J: TRBJ1-1
V: TRBV29-1
D: TRBD1
size: -

CDR3: CASSLLPGTSGGPSTDTQYF
DNA: TGTGCCAGCAGCCTGCTTCCCGGGACTAGCGGGGGCCCTAGCACAGATACGCAGTATTTT
J: TRBJ2-3
V: TRBV7-6
D: TRBD2
size: once

CDR3: CASRQYNQPQHF
DNA: TGTGCCAGCCGACAGTACAATCAGCCCCAGCATTTT
J: TRBJ1-5
V: TRBV19
D: -
size: few

CDR3: CASSSRQGQYEQYF
DNA: TGTGCCAGCAGCTCCCGACAGGGGCAATACGAGCAGTACTTC
J: TRBJ2-7
V: TRBV7-2
D: TRBD1
size: -

CDR3: CASRTRTGGVSTNEKLFF
DNA: TGCGCCAGCCGGACTCGGACAGGGGGTGTCTCAACTAATGAAAAACTGTTTTTT
J: TRBJ1-4
V: TRBV4-3
D: TRBD1
size: -

CDR3: CASSLAGTGHSPLHF
DNA: TGCGCCAGCAGCTTGGCCGGGACAGGGCATTCACCCCTCCACTTT
J: TRBJ1-6
V: TRBV5-1
D: TRBD1
size: -

CDR3: CASSVSLSGSYNEQFF
DNA: TGTGCCAGCAGCGTCTCCCTCAGCGGATCTTACAATGAGCAGTTCTTC
J: TRBJ2-1
V: TRBV9
D: -
size: -

CDR3: CASSYSQGYDAFF
DNA: TGTGCCAGCAGTTACTCCCAGGGGTATGATGCTTTCTTT
J: TRBJ1-1
V: TRBV6-6
D: -
size: once

CDR3: CASSIDIMTGDDTGELFF
DNA: TGTGCCAGTAGTATAGATATTATGACAGGGGATGACACCGGGGAGCTGTTTTTT
J: TRBJ2-2
V: TRBV19
D: TRBD1
size: -

CDR3: CASSLGAEETQYF
DNA: TGCGCCAGCAGCTTGGGAGCGGAAGAGACCCAGTACTTC
J: TRBJ2-5
V: TRBV5-1
D: -
size: once

CDR3: CASSPRGGNNEQFF
DNA: TGTGCCAGTAGTCCGCGGGGGGGCAACAATGAGCAGTTCTTC
J: TRBJ2-1
V: TRBV19
D: TRBD2
size: -

CDR3: CASSPPGQGSYNEQFF
DNA: TGTGCCAGCAGTCCTCCGGGACAGGGGTCCTACAATGAGCAGTTCTTC
J: TRBJ2-1
V: TRBV28
D: TRBD1
size: -

CDR3: CASSPGTAEAFF
DNA: TGTGCCAGCAGCCCCGGGACAGCCGAAGCTTTCTTT
J: TRBJ1-1
V: TRBV5-6
D: TRBD1
size: once

CDR3: CASRRPGGDTIYF
DNA: TGTGCCAGCAGGAGGCCAGGGGGAGACACCATATATTTT
J: TRBJ1-3
V: TRBV6-1
D: TRBD1
size: -

CDR3: CASGRDRGYEQYF
DNA: TGTGCCAGCGGCCGGGACAGGGGCTACGAGCAGTACTTC
J: TRBJ2-7
V: TRBV6-6
D: TRBD1
size: -

CDR3: CASSFSGRPYNEQFF
DNA: TGTGCCAGCAGTTTTTCAGGGCGACCCTACAATGAGCAGTTCTTC
J: TRBJ2-1
V: TRBV28
D: -
size: -

CDR3: CASSFGLAGAIYEQYF
DNA: TGCGCCAGCAGCTTCGGACTAGCGGGGGCCATTTACGAGCAGTACTTC
J: TRBJ2-7
V: TRBV5-1
D: TRBD2
size: -

CDR3: CASSPNPGQGANTIYF
DNA: TGTGCCAGCTCACCTAACCCGGGACAGGGGGCAAACACCATATATTTT
J: TRBJ1-3
V: TRBV18
D: TRBD1
size: -

CDR3: CASSYAGGDSYNEQFF
DNA: TGTGCCAGCAGTTACGCGGGGGGGGACTCCTACAATGAGCAGTTCTTC
J: TRBJ2-1
V: TRBV6-5
D: TRBD2
size: -

CDR3: CASSLAGGNTGELFF
DNA: TGTGCCAGCAGTTTGGCGGGGGGGAACACCGGGGAGCTGTTTTTT
J: TRBJ2-2
V: TRBV6-5
D: TRBD2
size: -

CDR3: CASSSDSNSYEQYF
DNA: TGTGCCAGCAGTTCGGACAGTAACTCCTACGAGCAGTACTTC
J: TRBJ2-7
V: TRBV2
D: -
size: -

CDR3: CASSGMTSGGTVGEQFF
DNA: TGTGCCAGCAGCGGAATGACTAGCGGGGGGACTGTGGGTGAGCAGTTCTTC
J: TRBJ2-1
V: TRBV5-4
D: TRBD2
size: once

CDR3: CASSGPENTIYF
DNA: TGTGCCAGCAGTGGGCCCGAAAACACCATATATTTT
J: TRBJ1-3
V: TRBV28
D: -
size: -

CDR3: CASSYSGTGGSYEQYF
DNA: TGTGCCAGCAGTTACTCCGGGACAGGGGGATCCTACGAGCAGTACTTC
J: TRBJ2-7
V: TRBV6-5
D: TRBD1
size: -

CDR3: CASSLVSGTGDYGYTF
DNA: TGTGCCAGCAGCTTGGTGTCCGGTACAGGGGACTATGGCTACACCTTC
J: TRBJ1-2
V: TRBV5-8
D: TRBD1
size: -

CDR3: CASSLATGGADGYTF
DNA: TGTGCCAGCAGCTTAGCGACAGGGGGCGCGGATGGCTACACCTTC
J: TRBJ1-2
V: TRBV7-2
D: TRBD1
size: -

CDR3: CASSHSDRGNNGYTF
DNA: TGTGCCAGCAGCCACTCGGACAGGGGGAACAATGGCTACACCTTC
J: TRBJ1-2
V: TRBV5-4
D: TRBD1
size: -

CDR3: CASSPYRQGINTEAFF
DNA: TGCGCCAGCAGCCCCTACCGACAGGGTATAAACACTGAAGCTTTCTTT
J: TRBJ1-1
V: TRBV5-1
D: TRBD1
size: once

CDR3: CASSYSDMREAFF
DNA: TGTGCCAGCAGTTACTCGGACATGCGGGAAGCTTTCTTT
J: TRBJ1-1
V: TRBV6-5
D: -
size: once

CDR3: CASSVGGGTDGYTF
DNA: TGTGCCAGCAGCGTAGGTGGGGGGACGGATGGCTACACCTTC
J: TRBJ1-2
V: TRBV9
D: -
size: -

CDR3: CASSLLGGSSVKNIQYF
DNA: TGTGCCAGCAGCTTATTGGGGGGGTCTTCGGTCAAAAACATTCAGTACTTC
J: TRBJ2-4
V: TRBV7-2
D: TRBD2
size: -

CDR3: CATHRSGGAYEQYF
DNA: TGTGCCACCCATCGGAGCGGGGGGGCGTACGAGCAGTACTTC
J: TRBJ2-7
V: TRBV5-4
D: TRBD2
size: -

CDR3: CASSPRQVLVQYF
DNA: TGTGCCAGCAGCCCACGACAGGTTCTGGTGCAGTACTTC
J: TRBJ2-7
V: TRBV7-9
D: -
size: -

CDR3: CASSSGDRESNEKLFF
DNA: TGTGCCAGCAGCAGCGGGGACAGGGAGTCTAATGAAAAACTGTTTTTT
J: TRBJ1-4
V: TRBV7-9
D: TRBD1
size: -

CDR3: CASSLSGGAYEKLFF
DNA: TGCGCCAGCAGCCTGTCAGGGGGCGCGTATGAAAAACTGTTTTTT
J: TRBJ1-4
V: TRBV4-3
D: TRBD1
size: once

CDR3: CASNTQGYRDSPLHF
DNA: TGTGCCAGTAACACACAGGGGTACCGGGATTCACCCCTCCACTTT
J: TRBJ1-6
V: TRBV19
D: TRBD1
size: few

CDR3: CASSPPNGRGVTEAFF
DNA: TGTGCCAGCTCACCACCAAACGGGAGGGGCGTCACTGAAGCTTTCTTT
J: TRBJ1-1
V: TRBV18
D: -
size: -

CDR3: CASRPAVSGNTIYF
DNA: TGTGCCAGCAGGCCAGCGGTCTCTGGAAACACCATATATTTT
J: TRBJ1-3
V: TRBV6-6
D: -
size: -

CDR3: CASSDQTGGKPSSYEQYF
DNA: TGTGCCAGCAGTGACCAGACAGGGGGCAAGCCTAGCTCCTACGAGCAGTACTTC
J: TRBJ2-7
V: TRBV25-1
D: TRBD1
size: once

CDR3: CASRGLDRYEQYF
DNA: TGTGCCAGCAGGGGATTGGACAGGTACGAGCAGTACTTC
J: TRBJ2-7
V: TRBV6-5
D: TRBD1
size: -

CDR3: CSVEVGRGTQYF
DNA: TGCAGCGTTGAAGTGGGAAGGGGTACGCAGTATTTT
J: TRBJ2-3
V: TRBV29-1
D: -
size: -

CDR3: CASRNYTYNSPLHF
DNA: TGTGCCAGCAGAAACTATACCTATAATTCACCCCTCCACTTT
J: TRBJ1-6
V: TRBV27
D: -
size: few

CDR3: CASSQGPSGANGLTF
DNA: TGTGCCAGCAGTCAGGGCCCCTCTGGGGCCAACGGCCTGACTTTC
J: TRBJ2-6
V: TRBV6-4
D: -
size: once

CDR3: CASTEGQLYTEAFF
DNA: TGTGCCAGCACCGAGGGCCAGCTTTACACTGAAGCTTTCTTT
J: TRBJ1-1
V: TRBV9
D: -
size: -

CDR3: CASSPSSGGAGELFF
DNA: TGTGCCAGCAGTCCCTCTAGCGGGGGGGCCGGGGAGCTGTTTTTT
J: TRBJ2-2
V: TRBV2
D: TRBD2
size: -

CDR3: CASSLTYRGVYEQYF
DNA: TGTGCCAGCAGCTTGACTTACAGGGGGGTCTACGAGCAGTACTTC
J: TRBJ2-7
V: TRBV5-4
D: TRBD1
size: few

CDR3: CASQGDSPLHF
DNA: TGTGCCAGCCAGGGGGATTCACCCCTCCACTTT
J: TRBJ1-6
V: TRBV7-9
D: TRBD1
size: -

CDR3: CASSEEVRRRPQHF
DNA: TGTGCCAGCAGTGAAGAGGTCCGCCGGAGACCCCAGCATTTT
J: TRBJ1-5
V: TRBV6-1
D: -
size: -

CDR3: CASSPGTGRELFF
DNA: TGTGCCAGCAGCCCTGGGACAGGGAGGGAACTGTTTTTT
J: TRBJ1-4
V: TRBV9
D: TRBD1
size: few

CDR3: CSVGGQGNYGYTF
DNA: TGCAGCGTTGGTGGACAGGGCAACTATGGCTACACCTTC
J: TRBJ1-2
V: TRBV29-1
D: TRBD1
size: -

CDR3: CASSFTDRAHEQYF
DNA: TGTGCCAGCAGTTTCACGGACAGGGCCCACGAGCAGTACTTC
J: TRBJ2-7
V: TRBV6-5
D: TRBD1
size: -

CDR3: CASSQGGTGYEQYF
DNA: TGTGCCAGCAGCCAAGGAGGTACAGGATACGAGCAGTACTTC
J: TRBJ2-7
V: TRBV4-2
D: -
size: -